These 29 T cell receptor beta chains share one sample of origin, sequenced in a study of shared clonotypes between healthy human individuals. Sequencing used immunoSEQ multiplex PCR; TCRdb keeps in-frame clones, though not all of them. This table holds 530,000 or so clones, about 79% found once. Specimen: PBMCs. These receptor sequences come from a woman aged 40 to 50 in good health. Some clones in this sample may be carry-over from other donors' samples.

The CDR3 spells CASVRLTGFGEQYF. The CDR3 DNA reads TGTGCCAGCGTCCGCCTTACAGGGTTTGGGGAGCAGTACTTC. The chain combines TRBV2 with TRBJ2-7; tentatively, D is TRBD1 (6 bases). The CDR3 consists of 14 residues. Germline V gene lookup returns CDR1 SNHLY and CDR2 FYNNEI. V lost 8 bases and J lost 7, with 21 bases in between.

This clone appeared a few times. This chain connects TRBV2 to TRBJ2-7, with D unclear. The CDR3 is 11 amino acids. The V end was cut by 8 bases, the J end by 6 bases, with 11 bases between. Looked up from germline, CDR1 is SNHLY and CDR2 is FYNNEI. CDR3 DNA sequence: TGTGCCAGCGCTAGGTTACGCGAGCAGTACTTC. Its protein is CASARLREQYF.

This chain links TRBV6-5 with TRBJ1-6; 7 nucleotides match TRBD1. The germline gives CDR1 MNHEY, CDR2 SVGAGI. There are 14 residues in the CDR3. With V trimmed by 4 bases and J by 7 bases, 4 bases remained unmatched. CDR3 in amino acids: CASSWDSRNSPLHF. As DNA, the CDR3 is TGTGCCAGCAGTTGGGACAGTCGAAATTCACCCCTCCACTTT.

The V gene is TRBV27, the J gene TRBJ2-4; D perhaps matches TRBD2 (5 bases). Trimming stripped 3 bases from V and 7 bases from J, with 13 bases between. CDR3 length equals 14 residues. Germline CDR1 is MNHEY and CDR2 is SMNVEV (reference sequence). CDR3 loop: CASSFGRRGNIQYF. The CDR3 DNA is TGTGCCAGCAGTTTTGGCAGGCGAGGGAACATTCAGTACTTC.

This chain joins TRBV7-2 and TRBJ2-5; the D gene is possibly TRBD2 (6 bases). V was trimmed by 1 base and J by 5 bases, leaving 11 bases between them. Germline V gene data show CDR1 as SGHTA and CDR2 as FQGNSA. This CDR3 contains 14 residues. The CDR3: CASSLDPGGETQYF. In nucleotides, the CDR3 is TGTGCCAGCAGCTTAGACCCTGGAGGGGAGACCCAGTACTTC.

In nucleotides, the CDR3 is TGTGCCAGCAGCTTGAGTAGGGTTGACGCAGATACGCAGTATTTT. Its translation: CASSLSRVDADTQYF. The chain is built from TRBV5-8 and TRBJ2-3; D call uncertain. Per germline, CDR1 SGHTS and CDR2 YDEGEE. The V gene lost 1 base and the J gene lost 4 bases, with 13 bases spanning the gap. There are 15 residues in the CDR3.

About this clone: Other DNA sequences from this sample encode an identical CDR3 as well. This chain connects TRBV5-1 to TRBJ2-5, with no clear D. Germline V lookup: CDR1 SGHRS, CDR2 YFSETQ. The V gene lost 4 bases and the J gene lost 3 bases, with 4 bases spanning the gap. The CDR3 length is 11 residues. Here the CDR3 reads CASSEKETQYF. CDR3 DNA sequence: TGCGCCAGCAGCGAGAAAGAGACCCAGTACTTC.

The CDR3 sequence: CASSQEERRGANYEQYF. CDR3 in DNA: TGCGCCAGCAGCCAAGAAGAGAGGCGCGGGGCCAACTACGAGCAGTACTTC. The chain combines TRBV4-3 with TRBJ2-7; possible D gene TRBD2, 6 bases. CDR1 and CDR2 from the germline V gene are LGHNA and YSLEER. CDR3 length equals 17 residues. V was trimmed by 0 bases and J by 3 bases, leaving 18 bases between them.

The V and J genes are TRBV2 and TRBJ1-2; D may be TRBD1 (6 bases). Trimming left V 7 bases short and J 12 bases short, with 21 bases between. Germline CDR1 SNHLY, CDR2 FYNNEI. The CDR3 spans 13 residues. CDR3 DNA sequence: TGTGCCAGCACCCCTGGGGGGGGCGTTGGGGACACCTTC. This gives the protein CASTPGGGVGDTF.

The chain employs TRBV15 and TRBJ2-3; 7 nucleotides match TRBD2. The CDR3 sequence is 15 residues long. From germline, CDR1 is LNHNV and CDR2 YYDKDF (reference sequence). Trimming at V came to 1 base and at J to 2 bases, leaving 3 bases not matched to a gene. The CDR3 bases are TGTGCCACCAGCAGAGCGGGAGGCAACACAGATACGCAGTATTTT. This gives the protein CATSRAGGNTDTQYF.

The rearrangement links TRBV5-1 to TRBJ1-4; weak D call: TRBD1 (5 bases). CDR1 is SGHRS and CDR2 is YFSETQ in the germline V gene. This CDR3 contains 15 residues. Between the trimmed V and J ends, which lost 4 bases and 4 bases, there was a span of 14 bases. CDR3 in amino acids: CASSATGTNNEKLFF. DNA for the CDR3: TGCGCCAGCAGCGCTACCGGGACTAATAATGAAAAACTGTTTTTT.

In the case of this clone: A much bigger clone sits one base away, suggesting this may be a read error. The identical CDR3 is also encoded by other nucleotide sequences in the sample. The V and J genes are TRBV9 and TRBJ2-5; D not certain. The CDR3 consists of 15 residues. Trimming took 0 bases from V and 5 from J, leaving 14 bases between them. Germline assignment: CDR1 SGDLS and CDR2 YYNGEE. CDR3 protein: CASSVEAFPQETQYF. CDR3 nucleotide sequence: TGTGCCAGCAGCGTAGAGGCGTTCCCACAGGAGACCCAGTACTTC.

The rearrangement joins TRBV7-9 to TRBJ2-1, with TRBD2 identical over 12 bases. Per germline, CDR1 SEHNR and CDR2 FQNEAQ (reference sequence). With 5 bases clipped from V and 2 bases from J, the junction kept 4 bases outside the gene matches. CDR3 size: 16 residues. The CDR3 DNA is TGTGCCAGCAGCCCCAGACTAGCGGGAGCCTACAATGAGCAGTTCTTC. Amino acid sequence: CASSPRLAGAYNEQFF.

J is TRBJ2-2 and V is TRBV19; no clear D. The CDR3 has 15 residues. CDR1 and CDR2 (germline): LNHDA, SQIVND (reference sequence). Trimming took off 1 base at V and 0 bases at J, with 6 bases between the two ends. The CDR3 region is CASSIGSSNTGELFF. Here the CDR3 DNA reads TGTGCCAGTAGTATAGGCAGCTCGAACACCGGGGAGCTGTTTTTT. Drawing the rest from reference TRBV19 and TRBJ2-2, the complete variable domain is DGGITQSPKYLFRKEGQNVTLSCEQNLNHDAMYWYRQDPGQGLRLIYYSQIVNDFQKGDIAEGYSVSREKKESFPLTVTSAQKNPTAFYLCASSIGSSNTGELFFGEGSRLTVL.

This clone was detected ten times or more. V and J are TRBV4-1 and TRBJ1-1; D ambiguous. The CDR3 length is 14 residues. V was shortened by 4 bases and J by 3 bases, with 12 bases between the two germline ends. From germline, CDR1 is MGHRA and CDR2 YSYEKL. The CDR3 nucleotides read TGCGCCAGCAGCCTAGGACTGTGGGACACTGAAGCTTTCTTT. Protein sequence: CASSLGLWDTEAFF.

Note on this clone: The identical CDR3 is also encoded by other nucleotide sequences in the sample. The J gene is TRBJ1-6, the V gene TRBV7-9; D possibly corresponds to TRBD1 (5 bases). The V end lost 1 base, the J end lost 5 bases, and 6 bases lay between the germline ends. CDR3 length: 14 residues. Germline CDR1 reads SEHNR; CDR2 reads FQNEAQ (reference sequence). The CDR3 DNA reads TGTGCCAGCAGCTTAGGACAGAATAATTCACCCCTCCACTTT. Its protein product is CASSLGQNNSPLHF. Full variable domain (rest looked up from reference TRBV7-9 and TRBJ1-6): DTGVSQNPRHKITKRGQNVTFRCDPISEHNRLYWYRQTLGQGPEFLTYFQNEAQLEKSRLLSDRFSAERPKGSFSTLEIQRTEQGDSAMYLCASSLGQNNSPLHFGNGTRLTVT.

V is TRBV19 and J is TRBJ2-5; D call uncertain. CDR3 length equals 14 residues. Trimming removed 3 bases at V and 1 base at J, with 9 bases between. Germline CDR1 reads LNHDA; CDR2 reads SQIVND (reference sequence). CDR3 in DNA: TGTGCCAGTAGTATCGGCACACCCCAAGAGACCCAGTACTTC. As protein: CASSIGTPQETQYF.

With respect to this clone: A read error is the likely source, as a far larger clone sits one nucleotide away. Different DNA sequences within this sample yield the same CDR3. The chain is built from TRBV11-1 and TRBJ2-7; a weak D match, TRBD2 (6 bases). The V end was cut by 0 bases, the J end by 3 bases, with 12 bases between. Germline V gene lookup returns CDR1 SGHAT and CDR2 FQDESV (reference sequence). The CDR3 has 15 amino acids. CDR3 sequence (DNA): TGTGCCAGCAGCTTAGCAGTGACTAGTAGCTACGAGCAGTACTTC. Translated: CASSLAVTSSYEQYF.

This rearrangement joins TRBV4-3 to TRBJ2-3; 7 bases are a match to TRBD2. Germline CDR1 reads LGHNA; CDR2 reads YSLEER. The CDR3 totals 14 residues. J gave up 4 bases and V 3 bases, and 4 bases lay outside the gene matches. As DNA, the CDR3 is TGCGCCAGCAGCCACGGGGGGAGCGCAGATACGCAGTATTTT. This codes for CASSHGGSADTQYF.

The CDR3 coding sequence is TGTGCCAGCAGCTTAGCGGGTCCAGGGTCGATCCCCCTCGCCGGCCGCGAGCAGTACTTC. Translation gives CASSLAGPGSIPLAGREQYF. The gene calls are TRBV7-6 and TRBJ2-7; tentatively, D is TRBD1 (5 bases). The germline CDR1 and CDR2 sequences are SGHVS and FNYEAQ. This CDR3 region has 20 residues. V was pared by 0 bases and J by 6 bases, with 30 bases between.

V usage is TRBV27 and J usage is TRBJ2-1, with 14 bases lining up with TRBD2. This CDR3 has 19 amino acids. V shed 4 bases, J shed 0 bases, and the junction held 8 bases outside the gene matches. Per germline, CDR1 MNHEY and CDR2 SMNVEV (reference sequence). For the CDR3, the DNA is TGTGCCAGCAGTTCACCGGGACTAGCGGGAGAATTCTCCTACAATGAGCAGTTCTTC. Translated: CASSSPGLAGEFSYNEQFF.

The chain links TRBV10-2 to TRBJ1-3, with D hard to call. Germline V gives CDR1 WSHSY, CDR2 SAAADI. The V end lost 4 bases, the J end lost 3 bases, and 13 bases lay between the germline ends. This CDR3 is 15 amino acids long. Here the CDR3 DNA reads TGCGCCAGCAGTGCTCCAGAACCCTTTGGAAACACCATATATTTT. Amino acid sequence: CASSAPEPFGNTIYF.

The chain uses TRBV7-9 and TRBJ2-3; D ambiguous. Deletions cut 1 base from V and 7 bases from J, with 6 bases between. The CDR3 runs 12 residues. The V gene's germline CDR1 is SEHNR and CDR2 FQNEAQ (reference sequence). The chain's CDR3 is CASSLDAHTQYF. CDR3 nucleotides: TGTGCCAGCAGCTTAGATGCGCATACGCAGTATTTT.

The rearrangement joins TRBV11-2 to TRBJ1-3, with TRBD1 as a possible D gene (6 bases). Between the trimmed V and J ends, which lost 1 base and 4 bases, there was a span of 14 bases. This CDR3 has 16 residues. The germline CDR1 and CDR2 sequences are SGHAT and FQNNGV. The CDR3 region has the DNA TGTGCCAGCAGCTTAGCGTTCGGGGGGCACGGAAACACCATATATTTT. It yields the protein CASSLAFGGHGNTIYF.

This clone was seen only once. The chain uses TRBV7-2 and TRBJ2-5; 9 nucleotides line up with TRBD2. V trimming: 8 bases; J trimming: 9 bases; junction bases outside the gene matches: 16. CDR1 and CDR2 (germline): SGHTA, FQGNSA. CDR3 size: 15 residues. CDR3 protein: CASGRGGRGVAAQYF. The CDR3 DNA is TGTGCCAGCGGACGAGGCGGGAGGGGGGTGGCGGCCCAGTACTTC.

Written as DNA, the CDR3 is TGCGCCAGCAGCAATACAGGCCCCTACGAGCAGTACTTC. Protein: CASSNTGPYEQYF. This rearrangement joins TRBV5-1 to TRBJ2-7; TRBD1 is a possible D gene (5 bases). The CDR3 is 13 residues long. The germline V gene has CDR1 SGHRS and CDR2 YFSETQ. Trimming took off 4 bases at V and 2 bases at J, with 10 bases between the two ends.

The chain combines TRBV13 with TRBJ1-4; 7 bases fit TRBD1. The CDR3 is 16 amino acids. V lost 5 bases and J lost 6; bases outside the gene matches: 12. CDR1 is PRHDT, CDR2 FYEKMQ, per germline (reference sequence). CDR3: CASSPPGRGPDEKLFF. In nucleotides, the CDR3 is TGTGCCAGCAGCCCCCCGGGAAGGGGGCCGGATGAAAAACTGTTTTTT.

The V and J genes are TRBV30 and TRBJ1-2; 7 nucleotides agree with TRBD1. The CDR3 is 16 residues long. V lost 7 bases and J lost 7; bases outside the gene matches: 21. Germline-derived CDR1 and CDR2 are GTSNPN and SVGIG (reference sequence). The CDR3 DNA reads TGTGCCTCCCCACTACCCCCCGACGACAGGGCTCGTGGCTACACCTTC. The encoded protein is CASPLPPDDRARGYTF.

CDR3: CSASPTDYF. CDR3 DNA sequence: TGCAGTGCCTCCCCTACCGACTACTTC. This rearrangement joins TRBV20-1 to TRBJ2-5; D call uncertain. Germline CDR1 reads DFQATT; CDR2 reads SNEGSKA (reference sequence). Trimming shortened V by 6 bases and J by 14 bases, and 13 bases separated the two germline ends. There are 9 residues in the CDR3.